The TCR beta chain described here comes from a study of blood T cells in healthy people across ages. After removal of 1 base from V and 8 bases from J, the junction contained 7 bases not matched to a gene. This CDR3 has 14 residues. Comment on this clonotype: No antigen is known for it.

Then a second PCR, running roughly 7 to 11 cycles, was carried out with a sample-barcoded 5' primer and a J-beta primer mix. Each CDR3 protein gets one entry after TCRdb re-called the 5' RACE reads with MiXCR. The sample carries about 780,000 distinct CDR3 sequences, around a quarter recorded once. Study-level findings and limits: Naive CD4+ cell counts and diversity both ran higher in long-lived than in aged donors.

This same sample was also taken into another study, of T cells of mothers and their children. That source notes: Donation involved three healthy Caucasian mothers and the six children that they had. A primer called M1S, used in the second PCR, added sample barcodes and 2-4 random nucleotides. Comparable shaping of TCR recombination output by thymic selection was observed in related and unrelated pairs.

Sequenced sample: blood. This sequence originates from a boy aged 5-17 years in good health. The V call is TRBV12-3 or TRBV12-4, the J call TRBJ1-2, with 7 nucleotides matching TRBD1. CDR3 coding DNA: TGTGCCAGCAGTTTAGACAGACAGGGAAGAGGCTACACCTTC. Protein: CASSLDRQGRGYTF.